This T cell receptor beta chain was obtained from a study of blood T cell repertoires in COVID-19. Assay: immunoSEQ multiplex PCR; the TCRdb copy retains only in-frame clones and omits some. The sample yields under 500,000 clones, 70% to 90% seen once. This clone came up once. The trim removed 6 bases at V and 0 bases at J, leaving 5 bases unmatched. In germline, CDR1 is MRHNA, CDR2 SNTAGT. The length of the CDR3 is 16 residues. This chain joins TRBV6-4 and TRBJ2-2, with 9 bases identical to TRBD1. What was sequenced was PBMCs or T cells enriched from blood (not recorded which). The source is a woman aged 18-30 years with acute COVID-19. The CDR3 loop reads CASRQGAGPNTGELFF. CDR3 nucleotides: TGTGCCAGCAGACAGGGGGCGGGACCGAACACCGGGGAGCTGTTTTTT.